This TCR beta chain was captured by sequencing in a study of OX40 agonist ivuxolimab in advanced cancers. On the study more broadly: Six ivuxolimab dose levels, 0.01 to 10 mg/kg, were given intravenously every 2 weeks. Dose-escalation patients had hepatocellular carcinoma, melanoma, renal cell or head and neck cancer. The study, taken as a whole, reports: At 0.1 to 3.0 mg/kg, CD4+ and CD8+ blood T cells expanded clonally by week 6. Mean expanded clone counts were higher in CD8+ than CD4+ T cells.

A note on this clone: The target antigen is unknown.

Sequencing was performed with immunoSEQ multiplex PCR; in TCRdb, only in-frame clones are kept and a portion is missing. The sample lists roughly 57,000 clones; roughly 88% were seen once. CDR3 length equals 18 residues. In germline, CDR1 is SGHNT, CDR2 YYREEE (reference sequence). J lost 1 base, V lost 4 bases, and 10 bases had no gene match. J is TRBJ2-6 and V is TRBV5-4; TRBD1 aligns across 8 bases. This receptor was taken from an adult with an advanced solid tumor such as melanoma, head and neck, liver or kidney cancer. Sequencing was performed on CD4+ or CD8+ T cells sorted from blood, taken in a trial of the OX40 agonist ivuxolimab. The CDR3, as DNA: TGTGCCAGCAGCCCAGGACAGGGTAGGCGTTCTGGGGCCAACGTCCTGACTTTC. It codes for CASSPGQGRRSGANVLTF. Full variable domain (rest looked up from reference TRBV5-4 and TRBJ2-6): ETGVTQSPTHLIKTRGQQVTLRCSSQSGHNTVSWYQQALGQGPQFIFQYYREEENGRGNFPPRFSGLQFPNYSSELNVNALELDDSALYLCASSPGQGRRSGANVLTFGAGSRLTVL.